The entry below describes one TCR beta chain. Its specificity is unknown. This sample is part of a study of immune heterogeneity within non-small cell lung tumors. Study-wide background: With respect to histology, the tumors encompassed a few squamous cell carcinomas, 9 to 11 non-squamous carcinomas and 1 not otherwise specified.

Study-wide points: With an R of about 0.35, local T-cell clonality correlated moderately but significantly with local tumor mutational burden. Largely, high-frequency T-cell receptor beta clonotypes differed from one individual patient to another.

Template input, which was bulk tumor genomic DNA, totaled 600 to 700 ng per sample. Biopsy collection occurred during surgery, with several far-apart biopsies per primary tumor. Patients underwent curative surgery for non-small cell lung cancer (untreated and newly diagnosed). This CDR3 region has 16 residues. The V gene's germline CDR1 is SGHTA and CDR2 FQGNSA. J gave up 3 bases and V 6 bases, and 6 bases lay outside the gene matches. For the TCR beta CDR3, multiplex PCR with 32 V and 13 J primers performed the amplification. TCRdb redid the calling of the multiplex PCR reads with MiXCR, one entry per CDR3 protein. The sample records approximately 21,000 distinct CDR3 sequences, under 35% being singletons.

The material sequenced was lung tumor tissue. The rearrangement links TRBV7-2 to TRBJ2-1; TRBD2 agrees at 12 bases. This receptor was taken from a middle-aged man with non-small cell lung cancer. The CDR3 sequence is CASRQTSGSGYNEQFF. CDR3 DNA sequence: TGTGCCAGCAGGCAGACTAGCGGGAGCGGCTACAATGAGCAGTTCTTC.